This T cell receptor beta chain was identified during a study of breast tumors, draining lymph nodes, adjacent tissues. Study-wide results and caveats: Tumor TCR diversity was below lymph nodes but above nontumor tissue.

Samples came from axillary lymph nodes draining the breast cancer. This clonotype was counted many times. Antigen specificity is unknown. The CDR3 contains 14 residues. Germline lookup yields CDR1 LNHDA and CDR2 SQIVND (reference sequence). Trimming took off 1 base at V and 8 bases at J, with 14 bases between the two ends. TCRdb processed the multiplex PCR reads anew with MiXCR; each CDR3 protein has one entry. The table has around 120,000 distinct CDR3 sequences, 20% seen once. The gene calls are TRBV19 and TRBJ1-2; D ambiguous. Sequencing used axillary lymph node tissue. The clonotype originates from a female donor with breast cancer. Some clones in this sample may be carry-over from other donors' samples. The CDR3, as DNA: TGTGCCAGTAGTATAGCGGACCGTAACTCCGGCTACACCTTC. It codes for CASSIADRNSGYTF.